The 5 T cell receptor beta chains presented below share a single source sample, sequenced in a study of blood T cell repertoires in COVID-19 (dated by TCRdb to 2018 to 2020). Libraries came from the immunoSEQ multiplex PCR assay. This immuneACCESS table, as held by TCRdb, lists in-frame sequences with V and J called but not all clones. Of the missing ones, under half trace to an unresolved V gene in checked studies; the others have no known cause. Here the sample has 53,000 or so clones; around 86% occur a single time. Jointly, the top ten make up less than 3.5% of the sample. Specimen: peripheral blood. Receptors were obtained from a man older than 75 with acute or convalescent COVID-19.

The chain joins TRBV2 to TRBJ2-3, with 9 nucleotides matching TRBD1. After removal of 0 bases from V and 5 bases from J, the junction contained 21 bases not matched to a gene. The length of the CDR3 is 21 residues. The germline gives CDR1 SNHLY, CDR2 FYNNEI. CDR3 loop: CASSEAGWPPGQGARIDTQYF. The CDR3, as DNA: TGTGCCAGCAGTGAAGCGGGGTGGCCACCGGGACAGGGAGCGCGGATAGATACGCAGTATTTT.

The V and J genes are TRBV15 and TRBJ2-3, with 11 bases that match TRBD2. The CDR3 extends over 15 amino acids. With 5 bases clipped from V and 2 bases from J, the junction kept 3 bases outside the gene matches. CDR1 is LNHNV, CDR2 YYDKDF, per germline (reference sequence). CDR3 coding DNA: TGTGCCACCAGCTTAGCGGGGGGGACCACAGATACGCAGTATTTT. This sequence encodes CATSLAGGTTDTQYF.

The V call is TRBV27, the J call TRBJ1-4; a possible D gene is TRBD1 (5 bases). This CDR3 is 14 amino acids long. V was clipped by 7 bases and J by 7 bases, with 16 bases between them. The germline CDR1 and CDR2 sequences are MNHEY and SMNVEV (reference sequence). The CDR3 DNA follows: TGTGCCAGCACCTCGGGACTAGTTGGTGAAAAACTGTTTTTT. As protein: CASTSGLVGEKLFF.

This clone has a single count. This chain links TRBV19 with TRBJ2-6; tentatively, D is TRBD1 (6 bases). With 6 bases removed from V and 3 bases from J, the gap between germline ends came to 12 bases. CDR1 is LNHDA and CDR2 is SQIVND in the germline V gene (reference sequence). The length of the CDR3 is 15 residues. CDR3: CASSQGTNGANVLTF. CDR3 DNA: TGTGCCAGTAGCCAGGGGACAAATGGGGCCAACGTCCTGACTTTC.

In its sample, this clone was seen a few times. V is TRBV5-4 and J is TRBJ2-1; TRBD2 matches 9 bases. The germline gives CDR1 SGHNT, CDR2 YYREEE (reference sequence). CDR3 size: 13 residues. V dropped 6 bases and J dropped 6; count of bases not matched to a gene: 4. CDR3 in amino acids: CASTGGGANEQFF. CDR3 DNA: TGTGCCAGCACGGGCGGGGGGGCCAATGAGCAGTTCTTC. Supplemented by reference TRBV5-4 and TRBJ2-1, the full variable domain reads ETGVTQSPTHLIKTRGQQVTLRCSSQSGHNTVSWYQQALGQGPQFIFQYYREEENGRGNFPPRFSGLQFPNYSSELNVNALELDDSALYLCASTGGGANEQFFGPGTRLTVL.